A selection of T cell receptor beta chains follows, all from one sample in a study of blood T cells in healthy people across ages. Each CDR3 protein is one row after TCRdb ran MiXCR on the 5' RACE reads. Of about 840,000 distinct CDR3 sequences detected, almost 30% appear once; the ten largest clones hold roughly a tenth. This sample was shared with a second study, whose subject was T cells of mothers and their children.

Sequenced: blood. The receptors come from a woman aged 35 to 49 in good health. Both conserved end residues are part of each CDR3. D genes are given only for firm matches. Not every row has a clone size; where given, it reads once, few, many or a size class.

clone size	V gene	J gene	D gene	CDR3 protein	CDR3 DNA
-	TRBV4-1	TRBJ2-7	-	CASSQGRGASYEQYF	TGCGCCAGCAGCCAAGGCCGGGGGGCCTCCTACGAGCAGTACTTC
-	TRBV9	TRBJ2-1	TRBD2	CASSPGLATYNEQFF	TGTGCCAGCAGCCCAGGACTAGCGACTTACAATGAGCAGTTCTTC
many	TRBV6-5	TRBJ2-5	-	CASSYQTGTLKTQYF	TGTGCCAGCAGTTATCAGACCGGGACTCTAAAGACCCAGTACTTC
few	TRBV6-4	TRBJ2-6	TRBD2	CASSSTREGGANVLTF	TGTGCCAGCAGTTCGACGCGGGAGGGTGGGGCCAACGTCCTGACTTTC
-	TRBV28	TRBJ1-2	-	CASHPPYGGDYGYTF	TGTGCCAGCCATCCGCCATATGGGGGTGACTATGGCTACACCTTC
many	TRBV29-1	TRBJ1-1	-	CSVEEGGVGTEAFF	TGCAGCGTTGAAGAGGGGGGGGTCGGAACTGAAGCTTTCTTT
few	TRBV12-3/TRBV12-4	TRBJ1-4	-	CASTKSGRGNPTNEKLFF	TGTGCCAGCACCAAGTCTGGTAGAGGGAATCCAACTAATGAAAAACTGTTTTTT
few	TRBV14	TRBJ1-2	-	CASSHFGGSGYTF	TGTGCCAGCAGCCATTTCGGGGGGTCTGGCTACACCTTC
-	TRBV7-9	TRBJ2-7	-	CASSLRDYARDNYEQYF	TGTGCCAGCAGCTTGAGGGACTACGCTCGGGACAACTACGAGCAGTACTTC
-	TRBV7-2	TRBJ2-7	TRBD2	CASSSGTSGGSPTQYF	TGTGCCAGCAGCTCCGGGACTAGCGGGGGATCCCCGACGCAGTACTTC
few	TRBV7-2	TRBJ1-1	-	CASSLIENTEAFF	TGTGCCAGCAGCTTAATAGAGAACACTGAAGCTTTCTTT
few	TRBV5-1	TRBJ2-7	-	CASSRLRGAGYEQYF	TGCGCCAGCAGCCGCTTGAGGGGCGCTGGGTACGAGCAGTACTTC
few	TRBV7-7	TRBJ2-1	-	CASSLDVMNEQFF	TGTGCTAGCAGCTTAGACGTGATGAATGAGCAGTTCTTC
-	TRBV4-3	TRBJ1-2	TRBD1	CASSQAGTGGPNGYGYTF	TGCGCCAGCAGCCAAGCCGGGACAGGGGGACCAAATGGGTATGGCTACACCTTC
many	TRBV29-1	TRBJ1-1	TRBD1	CSVRNRDRGIGTEAFF	TGCAGCGTCCGAAACCGGGACAGGGGAATCGGCACTGAAGCTTTCTTT
many	TRBV6-2/TRBV6-3	TRBJ2-1	TRBD2	CASSYPSGGPEQFF	TGTGCCAGCAGCTACCCTAGCGGGGGGCCCGAGCAGTTCTTC
few	TRBV14	TRBJ1-2	-	CASSQEGGYPYGYTF	TGTGCCAGCAGCCAAGAAGGGGGTTACCCCTATGGCTACACCTTC
-	TRBV7-6	TRBJ2-7	TRBD1	CASSLGGQVYYEQYF	TGTGCCAGCAGCTTAGGGGGACAGGTTTATTACGAGCAGTACTTC
-	TRBV5-1	TRBJ1-2	-	CASSFRRANYGYTF	TGCGCCAGCAGCTTCAGAAGAGCGAACTATGGCTACACCTTC
few	TRBV11-3	TRBJ2-7	-	CASSLTGNHEQYF	TGTGCCAGCAGCTTAACAGGAAACCACGAGCAGTACTTC
few	TRBV27	TRBJ2-2	-	CASAPQTWNTGELFF	TGTGCCAGCGCTCCCCAAACTTGGAACACCGGGGAGCTGTTTTTT
many	TRBV20-1	TRBJ2-7	TRBD1	CSARDQGQGSHEQYF	TGCAGTGCTAGAGATCAAGGACAGGGTTCCCACGAGCAGTACTTC
few	TRBV7-9	TRBJ1-2	-	CASSLPIWDFPATF	TGTGCCAGCAGCTTGCCGATATGGGATTTCCCCGCCACCTTC
-	TRBV4-1	TRBJ2-7	-	CASSHREAGSSYEQYF	TGCGCCAGCAGCCACAGAGAGGCAGGAAGCTCCTACGAGCAGTACTTC
-	TRBV3-1	TRBJ1-5	-	CASSQGELFDQPQHF	TGTGCCAGCAGCCAAGGGGAGCTATTCGATCAGCCCCAGCATTTT
-	TRBV2	TRBJ2-3	-	CASSGSLSSTDTQYF	TGTGCCAGCAGCGGGTCGTTATCTAGCACAGATACGCAGTATTTT
few	TRBV10-3	TRBJ2-1	TRBD2	CAISDSGGAEEQFF	TGTGCCATCAGTGACAGCGGGGGGGCCGAAGAGCAGTTCTTC
few	TRBV7-3	TRBJ1-1	-	CASSSQGKTEAFF	TGTGCCAGCAGCTCTCAGGGTAAGACTGAAGCTTTCTTT
few	TRBV4-3	TRBJ2-5	TRBD2	CASSQDRGGSETQYF	TGCGCCAGCAGCCAAGATCGGGGGGGCTCGGAGACCCAGTACTTC
-	TRBV15	TRBJ1-2	-	CATSRDLANYGYTF	TGTGCCACCAGCAGAGATCTCGCTAACTATGGCTACACCTTC
-	TRBV9	TRBJ2-7	-	CASSVGMGASSYEQYF	TGTGCCAGCAGCGTAGGAATGGGGGCGTCGTCCTACGAGCAGTACTTC
-	TRBV5-1	TRBJ2-1	-	CAGSQSLLDYNEQFF	TGCGCCGGCAGCCAAAGCCTACTAGACTACAATGAGCAGTTCTTC
-	TRBV20-1	TRBJ2-5	TRBD2	CSARDGGGGAKTQYF	TGCAGTGCTAGAGATGGCGGCGGGGGGGCGAAGACCCAGTACTTC
-	TRBV12-3/TRBV12-4	TRBJ1-1	TRBD1	CASLNFNQGENTEAFF	TGTGCCAGCCTCAACTTCAACCAGGGGGAGAACACTGAAGCTTTCTTT
few	TRBV7-2	TRBJ2-1	-	CASSSSERTGGNEQFF	TGTGCCAGCAGCTCCTCAGAGAGGACGGGTGGGAATGAGCAGTTCTTC
few	TRBV6-1	TRBJ2-6	-	CASSETQGPGANVLTF	TGTGCCAGCAGTGAAACACAGGGCCCTGGGGCCAACGTCCTGACTTTC
-	TRBV10-3	TRBJ2-7	-	CAISTRRRQGLVYEQYF	TGTGCCATCAGTACTAGGCGGAGGCAGGGTCTAGTGTACGAGCAGTACTTC
few	TRBV7-9	TRBJ1-1	-	CASSYRGYTEAFF	TGTGCCAGCAGCTACCGGGGTTACACTGAAGCTTTCTTT
many	TRBV4-1	TRBJ2-1	TRBD2	CASSATSGGSWNEQFF	TGCGCCAGCAGCGCGACTAGCGGGGGGTCCTGGAATGAGCAGTTCTTC
few	TRBV2	TRBJ2-1	TRBD2	CASGALAGAGEQFF	TGTGCCAGCGGGGCCCTAGCGGGGGCAGGGGAGCAGTTCTTC
-	TRBV28	TRBJ1-1	-	CASSLGQSHMNTEAFF	TGTGCCAGCAGTTTAGGGCAGAGTCATATGAACACTGAAGCTTTCTTT
-	TRBV5-5	TRBJ2-7	TRBD1	CASSWGQGRAYEQYF	TGTGCCAGCAGCTGGGGACAGGGGCGAGCCTACGAGCAGTACTTC
-	TRBV7-2	TRBJ2-1	TRBD2	CASSLGGLAGQQFF	TGTGCCAGCAGTTTAGGGGGACTAGCGGGCCAGCAGTTCTTC